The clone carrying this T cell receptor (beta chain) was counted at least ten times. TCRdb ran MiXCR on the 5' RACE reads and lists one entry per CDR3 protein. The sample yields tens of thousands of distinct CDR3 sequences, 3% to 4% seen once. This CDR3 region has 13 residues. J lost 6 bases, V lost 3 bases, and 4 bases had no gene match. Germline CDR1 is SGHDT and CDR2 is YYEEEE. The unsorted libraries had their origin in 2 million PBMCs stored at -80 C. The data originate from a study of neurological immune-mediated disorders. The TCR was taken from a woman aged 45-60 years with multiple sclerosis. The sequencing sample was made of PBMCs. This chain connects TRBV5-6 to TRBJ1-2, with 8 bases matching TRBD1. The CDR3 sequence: CASSSPGGDGYTF. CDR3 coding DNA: TGTGCCAGCAGCTCCCCAGGGGGCGATGGCTACACCTTC.